One and the same sample provided the 18 T cell receptor beta chains below, sequenced in a study of molecular identifiers for immune sequencing clone quantification. TCRdb recomputed calls from the PCR reads with MiXCR, one row per CDR3 protein. Of about 6,100 distinct CDR3 sequences listed, 15% to 20% are singletons. The sample was naive CD8+ T cells from blood, with Jurkat cell RNA spiked in. Sample subset: FACS-sorted CD8+CD4-CCR7+CD45RA+ naive T cells. All receptors derive from a human donor in good health. Some libraries in this study had Jurkat cell RNA spiked in.

This clonotype is medium-sized (0.01 to 0.1%). V and J are TRBV5-6 and TRBJ2-7; 11 bases line up with TRBD2. Trimming took 5 bases from V and 6 from J; bases not matched to a gene: 10. The length of the CDR3 is 15 residues. Looked up from germline, CDR1 is SGHDT and CDR2 is YYEEEE. CDR3: CASSLGGGLAAEQYF. DNA of the CDR3: TGTGCCAGCAGTCTCGGAGGGGGACTAGCGGCCGAGCAGTACTTC.

By share, this clonotype ranks as medium-sized. The chain has TRBV19 and TRBJ2-1; a weak D match, TRBD2 (6 bases). The germline V and J ends were trimmed by 5 bases and 8 bases, with 19 bases remaining between them. The CDR3 is 15 amino acids. Germline CDR1 LNHDA, CDR2 SQIVND (reference sequence). In DNA form, the CDR3 reads TGTGCCAGTAGTCTCGGGACTCGCCCGCGCGATGAGCAGTTCTTC. Protein sequence: CASSLGTRPRDEQFF.

Sample share makes this clonotype medium-sized. J is TRBJ1-5 and V is TRBV25-1; no clear D gene. Germline V gene sequence: CDR1 MGHDK, CDR2 SYGVNS. V lost 2 bases and J lost 2, with 10 bases in between. The CDR3 consists of 15 residues. CDR3 coding DNA: TGTGCCAGCAGTGAAGGGGATCGAGGCAATCAGCCCCAGCATTTT. It encodes CASSEGDRGNQPQHF.

This chain links TRBV29-1 with TRBJ2-3, with D perhaps matching TRBD1 (5 bases). The germline V gene has CDR1 SQVTM and CDR2 ANQGSEA. V was pared by 3 bases and J by 5 bases, with 21 bases between. The length of the CDR3 is 16 residues. The CDR3 region is CSVELRTGGKEDTQYF. CDR3 bases: TGCAGCGTTGAGTTGCGAACAGGCGGCAAGGAAGATACGCAGTATTTT.

By sample fraction, this clonotype is medium-sized. The J gene is TRBJ2-7, the V gene TRBV4-1; D gene unclear. The CDR3 has 14 residues. With 0 bases removed from V and 7 bases from J, the gap between germline ends came to 13 bases. Germline CDR1 is MGHRA and CDR2 is YSYEKL. This CDR3 reads CASSQDIFSEEQYF. CDR3 in DNA: TGCGCCAGCAGCCAAGATATATTTTCGGAAGAGCAGTACTTC.

There are many counts of this clonotype. For the CDR3, the DNA is TGTGCCAGCAGCTTGGAGGGAGCCCCCTACGAGCAGTACTTC. Amino acids: CASSLEGAPYEQYF. The V gene is TRBV5-4, the J gene TRBJ2-7; a weak D match, TRBD2 (5 bases). Germline V gene sequence: CDR1 SGHNT, CDR2 YYREEE (reference sequence). V lost 0 bases, J lost 2 bases, and 9 bases lay in between. CDR3 length: 14 amino acids.

Judged by abundance, this clonotype is medium-sized (0.01 to 0.1%). The genes are TRBV7-9 and TRBJ1-1; D may be TRBD1 (5 bases). The CDR3 is 15 amino acids. Germline values: CDR1 SEHNR, CDR2 FQNEAQ (reference sequence). V shed 7 bases and J shed 4 bases, with 19 bases lying between them. CDR3 in DNA: TGTGCCAGCACCGATGGGGGACGAGGTGTCACTGAAGCTTTCTTT. It encodes CASTDGGRGVTEAFF.

This clonotype is categorized as medium-sized (0.01 to 0.1%). The CDR3 coding sequence is TGTGCCTGGAGTGTAGGGCAAGGGGCTGTTAATGAGCAGTTCTTC. Translated: CAWSVGQGAVNEQFF. The chain carries TRBV30 and TRBJ2-1, with TRBD1 as a possible D gene (5 bases). The CDR3 loop spans 15 amino acids. V gave up 0 bases and J gave up 7 bases, with 16 bases separating them. Looked up from germline, CDR1 is GTSNPN and CDR2 is SVGIG (reference sequence).

In its sample, this clonotype ranks as medium-sized. The V gene is TRBV5-1, the J gene TRBJ1-2; 8 bases map to TRBD1. Per germline, CDR1 SGHRS and CDR2 YFSETQ. The CDR3 is 15 residues long. Trimming cost V 4 bases and J 6 bases; bases outside gene matches: 11. The CDR3 DNA reads as TGCGCCAGCAGCCCCGGAACAGGGGGTATTGATGGCTACACCTTC. It encodes CASSPGTGGIDGYTF.

This clonotype has more than one count but fewer than ten. This sequence may be a read error, since a much larger clone differs from it by one base. The chain links TRBV20-1 to TRBJ2-1; D is possibly TRBD1 (6 bases). Germline CDR1 reads DFQATT; CDR2 reads SNEGSKA (reference sequence). This CDR3 contains 15 residues. The CDR3 nucleotides read TGCAGTGTTAAACAGGGTTTCCCCACCTACAATGAGCGGTTCTTC. Protein: CSVKQGFPTYNERFF.

The gene calls are TRBV7-9 and TRBJ2-3; D perhaps matches TRBD2 (5 bases). The CDR3 sequence is 12 residues long. Germline V gene lookup returns CDR1 SEHNR and CDR2 FQNEAQ (reference sequence). V was shortened by 6 bases and J by 3 bases, with 7 bases between the two germline ends. CDR3 in DNA: TGTGCCAGCAGTAGGAGGACAGATACGCAGTATTTT. As protein: CASSRRTDTQYF.

The V and J genes are TRBV28 and TRBJ1-5, with 9 positions matching TRBD1. Looked up from germline, CDR1 is MDHEN and CDR2 is SYDVKM. Germline trimming cut 5 bases from V and 7 bases from J; bases unmatched to any gene: 9. The CDR3 extends over 15 amino acids. The CDR3, as DNA: TGTGCCAGCAGTCTTACAGGGGGCGCGGGACAGCCCCAGCATTTT. Its translation: CASSLTGGAGQPQHF. Full variable domain (remainder filled in from reference TRBV28 and TRBJ1-5): DVKVTQSSRYLVKRTGEKVFLECVQDMDHENMFWYRQDPGLGLRLIYFSYDVKMKEKGDIPEGYSVSREKKERFSLILESASTNQTSMYLCASSLTGGAGQPQHFGDGTRLSIL.

The CDR3 coding sequence is TGCAGTGCTCACGACACTAGCGGGTACTCCTACGAGCAGTACTTC. Amino acids: CSAHDTSGYSYEQYF. The chain is built from TRBV20-1 and TRBJ2-7; 9 nucleotides align to TRBD2. The germline V gene has CDR1 DFQATT and CDR2 SNEGSKA (reference sequence). This CDR3 region has 15 residues. J gave up 0 bases and V 5 bases, and 8 bases lay outside the gene matches.

By share, this clonotype counts as medium-sized (0.01 to 0.1%). This chain joins TRBV20-1 and TRBJ1-1; D is uncertain. The germline V gene has CDR1 DFQATT and CDR2 SNEGSKA (reference sequence). Trimming removed 1 base at V and 2 bases at J, with 23 bases between. There are 18 residues in the CDR3. This CDR3 reads CSARVLQVSETTNTEAFF. DNA of the CDR3: TGCAGTGCTAGAGTTCTTCAGGTGTCGGAGACTACCAACACTGAAGCTTTCTTT.

This clonotype is classed as medium-sized. This chain joins TRBV19 and TRBJ2-7; possible D gene TRBD1, 6 bases. This CDR3 contains 13 residues. Trimming cost V 10 bases and J 3 bases, with 16 bases left between them. CDR1 is LNHDA and CDR2 is SQIVND in the germline V gene (reference sequence). The CDR3 bases are TGTGCCACTCGACAGGTGGATTTCTACGAGCAGTACTTC. Encoded protein: CATRQVDFYEQYF.

With regard to this clonotype: The conserved closing phenylalanine or tryptophan is absent in this CDR3, likely reflecting a read error. This sequence joins TRBV20-1 and TRBJ2-7; 8 positions agree with TRBD1. The CDR3 runs 14 residues. Germline-derived CDR1 and CDR2 are DFQATT and SNEGSKA (reference sequence). V trimming: 3 bases; J trimming: 3 bases; junction bases outside the gene matches: 7. CDR3 nucleotide sequence: TGCAGTGCTAGGAAGGGACAGGACTTCTACGAGCAGTACTCC. This gives the protein CSARKGQDFYEQYS.

In this sample, this clonotype turned up many times. This chain joins TRBV7-9 and TRBJ2-5; D is ambiguous. This CDR3 spans 16 amino acids. Trimming pared 1 base from V and 4 bases from J, leaving 16 bases between. Germline CDR1 reads SEHNR; CDR2 reads FQNEAQ (reference sequence). DNA of the CDR3: TGTGCCAGCAGCTTAGGATTAGGGTCCGGTGGAGAGACCCAGTACTTC. Translation: CASSLGLGSGGETQYF.

Judged by abundance, this clonotype is medium-sized. This rearrangement joins TRBV20-1 to TRBJ2-7; D unclear. The CDR3 extends over 14 amino acids. V was trimmed by 3 bases and J by 7 bases, leaving 19 bases between them. CDR1 is DFQATT and CDR2 is SNEGSKA in the germline V gene (reference sequence). CDR3 region: CSASGLATDGEQYF. The CDR3 DNA is TGCAGTGCTAGTGGGTTGGCAACGGATGGGGAGCAGTACTTC.